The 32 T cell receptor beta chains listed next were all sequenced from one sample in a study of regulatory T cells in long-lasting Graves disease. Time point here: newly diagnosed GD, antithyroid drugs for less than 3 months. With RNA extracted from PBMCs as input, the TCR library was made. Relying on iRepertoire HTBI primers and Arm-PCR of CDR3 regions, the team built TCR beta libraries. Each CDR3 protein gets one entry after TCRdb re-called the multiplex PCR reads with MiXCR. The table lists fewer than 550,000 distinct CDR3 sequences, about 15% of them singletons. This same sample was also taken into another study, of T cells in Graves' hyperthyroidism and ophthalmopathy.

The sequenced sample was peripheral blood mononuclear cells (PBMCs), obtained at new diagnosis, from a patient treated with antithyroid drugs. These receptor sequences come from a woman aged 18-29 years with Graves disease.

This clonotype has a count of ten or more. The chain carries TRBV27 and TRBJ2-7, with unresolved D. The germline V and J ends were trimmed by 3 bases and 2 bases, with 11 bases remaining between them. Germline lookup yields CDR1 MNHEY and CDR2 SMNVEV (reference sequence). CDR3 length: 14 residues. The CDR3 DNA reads TGTGCCAGCAGTTTTGAGAGCGCTACCTACGAGCAGTACTTC. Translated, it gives CASSFESATYEQYF.

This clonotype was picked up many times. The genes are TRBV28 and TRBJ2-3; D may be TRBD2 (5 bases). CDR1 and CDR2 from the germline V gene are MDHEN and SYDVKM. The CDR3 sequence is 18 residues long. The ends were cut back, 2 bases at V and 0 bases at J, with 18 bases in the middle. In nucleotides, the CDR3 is TGTGCCAGCAGTTTAGTCCCCCTCCTCGAGCGGAGCACAGATACGCAGTATTTT. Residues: CASSLVPLLERSTDTQYF. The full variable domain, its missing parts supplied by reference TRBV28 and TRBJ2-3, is DVKVTQSSRYLVKRTGEKVFLECVQDMDHENMFWYRQDPGLGLRLIYFSYDVKMKEKGDIPEGYSVSREKKERFSLILESASTNQTSMYLCASSLVPLLERSTDTQYFGPGTRLTVL.

The CDR3 loop reads CASSTGYYEQYF. CDR3 coding DNA: TGTGCCAGCAGCACAGGGTATTACGAGCAGTACTTC. The rearrangement uses TRBV28 and TRBJ2-7; D might be TRBD1 (6 bases). Trimming took off 6 bases at V and 4 bases at J, with 10 bases between the two ends. The CDR3 has 12 amino acids. The V gene's germline CDR1 is MDHEN and CDR2 SYDVKM.

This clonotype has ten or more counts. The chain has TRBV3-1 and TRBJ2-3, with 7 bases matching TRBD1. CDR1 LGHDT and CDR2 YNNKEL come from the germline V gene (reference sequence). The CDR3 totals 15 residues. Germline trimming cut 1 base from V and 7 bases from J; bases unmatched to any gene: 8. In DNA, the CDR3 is TGTGCCAGCAGCCAAGGACAGGGTGTTTTCAATACGCAGTATTTT. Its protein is CASSQGQGVFNTQYF.

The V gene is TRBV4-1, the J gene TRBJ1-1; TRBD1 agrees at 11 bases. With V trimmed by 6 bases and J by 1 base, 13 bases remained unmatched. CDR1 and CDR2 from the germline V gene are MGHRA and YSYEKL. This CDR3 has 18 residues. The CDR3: CASSTSLRDRGANTEAFF. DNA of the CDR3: TGCGCCAGCAGTACAAGCCTCCGGGACAGGGGGGCGAACACTGAAGCTTTCTTT.

The CDR3 DNA is TGTGCCAGCCCCCCCGGGACTAGCGGGTACAATGAGCAGTTCTTC. This translates into CASPPGTSGYNEQFF. J is TRBJ2-1 and V is TRBV28; 12 nucleotides agree with TRBD2. V lost 8 bases to trimming and J lost 4 bases; unmatched junction nucleotides: 6. Per germline, CDR1 MDHEN and CDR2 SYDVKM. The CDR3 has 15 amino acids.

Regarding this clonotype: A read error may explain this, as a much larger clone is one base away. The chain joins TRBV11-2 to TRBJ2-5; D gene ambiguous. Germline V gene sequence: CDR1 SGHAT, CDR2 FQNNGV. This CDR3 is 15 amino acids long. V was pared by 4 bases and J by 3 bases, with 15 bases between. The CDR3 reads CASSSTRSHEETQYF. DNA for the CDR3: TGTGCCAGCAGCTCCACCCGCAGCCACGAAGAGACCCAGTACTTC.

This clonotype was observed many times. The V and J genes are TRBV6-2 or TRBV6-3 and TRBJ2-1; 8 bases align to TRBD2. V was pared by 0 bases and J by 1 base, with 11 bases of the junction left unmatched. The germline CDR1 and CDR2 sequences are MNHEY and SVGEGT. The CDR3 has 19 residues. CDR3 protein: CASSYSGGRRLASYNEQFF. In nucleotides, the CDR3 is TGTGCCAGCAGTTACTCGGGAGGGCGAAGACTAGCGTCCTACAATGAGCAGTTCTTC.

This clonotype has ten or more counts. CDR3 in amino acids: CSWFRGGNRIDTEAFF. For the CDR3, the DNA is TGCAGCTGGTTCAGGGGCGGGAATCGAATTGACACTGAAGCTTTCTTT. This sequence joins TRBV20-1 and TRBJ1-1, with D tentatively TRBD1 (6 bases). CDR1 and CDR2 from the germline V gene are DFQATT and SNEGSKA (reference sequence). The CDR3 spans 16 residues.

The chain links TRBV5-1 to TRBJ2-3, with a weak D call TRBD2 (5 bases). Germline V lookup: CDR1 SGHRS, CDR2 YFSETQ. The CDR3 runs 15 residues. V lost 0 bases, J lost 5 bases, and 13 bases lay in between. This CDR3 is CASSLGSVGLDTQYF. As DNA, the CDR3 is TGCGCCAGCAGCTTGGGTAGCGTCGGTCTAGATACGCAGTATTTT. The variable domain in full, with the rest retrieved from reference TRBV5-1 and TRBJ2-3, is KAGVTQTPRYLIKTRGQQVTLSCSPISGHRSVSWYQQTPGQGLQFLFEYFSETQRNKGNFPGRFSGRQFSNSRSEMNVSTLELGDSALYLCASSLGSVGLDTQYFGPGTRLTVL.

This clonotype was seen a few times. The CDR3 loop is CASSDNRDRKETQYF. DNA of the CDR3: TGCGCCAGCAGTGATAACCGGGACAGGAAAGAGACCCAGTACTTC. The chain employs TRBV10-1 and TRBJ2-5; TRBD1 agrees at 8 bases. Germline V gene data show CDR1 as WNHNN and CDR2 as SYGVQD (reference sequence). Trimming cost V 3 bases and J 3 bases; bases outside gene matches: 6. The CDR3 loop spans 15 amino acids.

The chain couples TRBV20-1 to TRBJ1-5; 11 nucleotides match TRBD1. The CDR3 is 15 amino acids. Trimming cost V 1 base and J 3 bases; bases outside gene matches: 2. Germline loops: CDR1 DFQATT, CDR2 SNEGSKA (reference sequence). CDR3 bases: TGCAGTGCTAGAGGGACAGGGGGCTTCAATCAGCCCCAGCATTTT. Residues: CSARGTGGFNQPQHF.

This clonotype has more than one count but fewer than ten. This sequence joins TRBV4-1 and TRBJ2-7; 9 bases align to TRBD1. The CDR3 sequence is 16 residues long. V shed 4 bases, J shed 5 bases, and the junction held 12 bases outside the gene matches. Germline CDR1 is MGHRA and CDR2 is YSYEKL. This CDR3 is CASSRRAGTGTNEQYF. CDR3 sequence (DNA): TGCGCCAGCAGCCGAAGGGCCGGGACAGGGACAAACGAGCAGTACTTC.

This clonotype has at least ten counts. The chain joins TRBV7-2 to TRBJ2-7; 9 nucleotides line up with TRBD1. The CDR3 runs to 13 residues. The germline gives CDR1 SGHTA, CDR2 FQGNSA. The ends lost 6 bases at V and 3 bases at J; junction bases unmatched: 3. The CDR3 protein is CASSLTGGYEQYF. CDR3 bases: TGTGCCAGCAGTTTGACAGGGGGCTACGAGCAGTACTTC.

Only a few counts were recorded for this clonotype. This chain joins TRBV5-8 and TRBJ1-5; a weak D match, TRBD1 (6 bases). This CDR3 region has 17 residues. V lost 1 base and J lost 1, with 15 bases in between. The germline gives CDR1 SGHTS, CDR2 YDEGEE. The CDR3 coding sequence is TGTGCCAGCAGCTTGTGGACTCGGACAGCCAGCAATCAGCCCCAGCATTTT. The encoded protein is CASSLWTRTASNQPQHF.

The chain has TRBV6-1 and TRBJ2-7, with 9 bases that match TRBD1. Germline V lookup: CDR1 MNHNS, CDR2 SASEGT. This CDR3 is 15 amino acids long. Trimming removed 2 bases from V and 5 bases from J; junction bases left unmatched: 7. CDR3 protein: CASSEFTGGRHEQYF. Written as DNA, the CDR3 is TGTGCCAGCAGTGAATTTACAGGGGGCCGCCACGAGCAGTACTTC.

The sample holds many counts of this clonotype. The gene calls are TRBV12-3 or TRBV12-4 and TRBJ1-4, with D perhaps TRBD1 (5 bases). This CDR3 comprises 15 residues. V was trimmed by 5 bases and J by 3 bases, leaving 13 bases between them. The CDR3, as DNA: TGTGCCAGCAGTGACAACGGGGGGGCTAATGAAAAACTGTTTTTT. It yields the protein CASSDNGGANEKLFF.

CDR3 nucleotide sequence: TGTGCCAGCAGTCAAGTACAGGGGGGCTATGGCTACACCTTC. Translation gives CASSQVQGGYGYTF. The V and J genes are TRBV12-3 or TRBV12-4 and TRBJ1-2; 8 nucleotides align to TRBD1. This CDR3 has 14 residues. V shed 5 bases, J shed 4 bases, and the junction held 6 bases outside the gene matches.

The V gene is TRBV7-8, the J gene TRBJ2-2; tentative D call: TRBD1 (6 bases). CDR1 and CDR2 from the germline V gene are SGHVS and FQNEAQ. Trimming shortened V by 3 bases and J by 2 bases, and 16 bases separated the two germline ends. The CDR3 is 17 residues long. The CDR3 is CASSLLTDRLNTGELFF. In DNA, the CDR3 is TGTGCCAGCAGCTTGCTGACGGACAGACTCAACACCGGGGAGCTGTTTTTT.

CDR3: CASSLGVSDNSPLHF. Here the CDR3 DNA reads TGTGCCAGCAGCTTGGGGGTTAGTGATAATTCACCCCTCCACTTT. The J gene is TRBJ1-6, the V gene TRBV5-5; D uncertain. V lost 0 bases and J lost 5, with 9 bases in between. The CDR3 extends over 15 amino acids. CDR1 SGHKS and CDR2 YYEKEE come from the germline V gene (reference sequence).

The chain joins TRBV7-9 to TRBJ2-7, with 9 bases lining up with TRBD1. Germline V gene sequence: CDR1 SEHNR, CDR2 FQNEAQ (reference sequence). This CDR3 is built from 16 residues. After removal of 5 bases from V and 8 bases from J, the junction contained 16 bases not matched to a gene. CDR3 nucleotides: TGTGCCAGCAGCCCCCCCTCCCGGGACAGGGTATTACAGCAGTACTTC. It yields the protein CASSPPSRDRVLQQYF. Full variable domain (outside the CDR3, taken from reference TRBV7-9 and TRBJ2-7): DTGVSQNPRHKITKRGQNVTFRCDPISEHNRLYWYRQTLGQGPEFLTYFQNEAQLEKSRLLSDRFSAERPKGSFSTLEIQRTEQGDSAMYLCASSPPSRDRVLQQYFGPGTRLTVT.

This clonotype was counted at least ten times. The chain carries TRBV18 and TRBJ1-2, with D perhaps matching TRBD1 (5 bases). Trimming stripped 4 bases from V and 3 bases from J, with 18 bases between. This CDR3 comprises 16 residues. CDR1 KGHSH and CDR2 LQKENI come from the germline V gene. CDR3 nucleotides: TGTGCCAGCTCACAAACAGCGGGACTGATGCACTATGGCTACACCTTC. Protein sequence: CASSQTAGLMHYGYTF.

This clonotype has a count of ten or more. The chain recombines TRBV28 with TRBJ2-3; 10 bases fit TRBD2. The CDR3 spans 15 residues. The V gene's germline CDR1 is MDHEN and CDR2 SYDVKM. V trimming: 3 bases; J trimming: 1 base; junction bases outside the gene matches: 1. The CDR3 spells CASSFGTSGTDTQYF. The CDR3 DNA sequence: TGTGCCAGCAGTTTCGGGACTAGCGGCACAGATACGCAGTATTTT.

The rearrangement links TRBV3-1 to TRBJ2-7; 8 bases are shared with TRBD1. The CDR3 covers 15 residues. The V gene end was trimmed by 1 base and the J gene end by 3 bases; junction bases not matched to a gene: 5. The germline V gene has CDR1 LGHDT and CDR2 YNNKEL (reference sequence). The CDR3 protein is CASSQAGQGSYEQYF. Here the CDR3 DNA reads TGTGCCAGCAGCCAAGCCGGACAGGGAAGCTACGAGCAGTACTTC.

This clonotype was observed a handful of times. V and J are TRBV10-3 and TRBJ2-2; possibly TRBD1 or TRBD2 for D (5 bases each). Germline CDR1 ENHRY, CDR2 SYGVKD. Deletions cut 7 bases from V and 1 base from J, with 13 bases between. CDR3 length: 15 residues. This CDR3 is CAITRGTGNTGELFF. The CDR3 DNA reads TGTGCCATCACCCGAGGGACCGGGAACACCGGGGAGCTGTTTTTT.

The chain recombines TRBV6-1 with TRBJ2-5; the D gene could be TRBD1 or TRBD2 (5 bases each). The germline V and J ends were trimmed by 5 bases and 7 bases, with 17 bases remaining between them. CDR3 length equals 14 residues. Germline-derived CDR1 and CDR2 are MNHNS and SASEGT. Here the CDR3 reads CASSLTGGGGTQYF. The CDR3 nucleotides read TGTGCCAGCAGTCTTACAGGTGGAGGAGGGACCCAGTACTTC.

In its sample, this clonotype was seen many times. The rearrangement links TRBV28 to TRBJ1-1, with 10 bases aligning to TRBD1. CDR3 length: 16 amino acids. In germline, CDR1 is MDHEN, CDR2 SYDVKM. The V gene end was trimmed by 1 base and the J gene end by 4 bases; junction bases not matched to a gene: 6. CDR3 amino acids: CASSLSIGQGGTEAFF. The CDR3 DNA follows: TGTGCCAGCAGTTTATCAATCGGACAGGGGGGCACTGAAGCTTTCTTT.

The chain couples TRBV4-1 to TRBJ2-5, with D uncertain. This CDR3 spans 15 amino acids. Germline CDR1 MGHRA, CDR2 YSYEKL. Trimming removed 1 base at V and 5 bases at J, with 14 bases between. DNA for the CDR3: TGCGCCAGCAGCCAAGCTATTGTAGGTCGGGAGACCCAGTACTTC. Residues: CASSQAIVGRETQYF.

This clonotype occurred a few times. CDR3 amino acids: CASSFDAYEQYF. The CDR3 region has the DNA TGCGCCAGCAGCTTTGACGCCTACGAGCAGTACTTC. This chain links TRBV5-1 with TRBJ2-7; D uncertain. The CDR3 covers 12 residues. V was trimmed by 2 bases and J by 2 bases, leaving 5 bases between them. CDR1 and CDR2 from the germline V gene are SGHRS and YFSETQ.

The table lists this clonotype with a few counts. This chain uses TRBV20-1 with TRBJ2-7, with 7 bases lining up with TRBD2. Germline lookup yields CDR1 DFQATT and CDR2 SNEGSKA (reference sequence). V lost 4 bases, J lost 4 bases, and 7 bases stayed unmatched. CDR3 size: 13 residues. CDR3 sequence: CSAKGRGTYEQYF. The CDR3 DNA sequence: TGCAGTGCTAAAGGGAGGGGAACATACGAGCAGTACTTC.

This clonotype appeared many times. Here the CDR3 DNA reads TGTGCCAGCAGTTTATACCCACCCGGACAGGGTTTGGACGAGCAGTACTTC. Translation: CASSLYPPGQGLDEQYF. The rearrangement joins TRBV28 to TRBJ2-7; TRBD1 matches at 8 bases. The CDR3 loop spans 17 amino acids. Per the germline V gene, CDR1 is MDHEN and CDR2 is SYDVKM. The trim removed 1 base at V and 5 bases at J, leaving 13 bases unmatched.

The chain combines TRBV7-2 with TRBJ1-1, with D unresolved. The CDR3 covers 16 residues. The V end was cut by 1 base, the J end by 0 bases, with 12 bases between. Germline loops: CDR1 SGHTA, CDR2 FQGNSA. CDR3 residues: CASSLVSVGMNTEAFF. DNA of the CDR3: TGTGCCAGCAGCTTAGTGTCAGTAGGGATGAACACTGAAGCTTTCTTT.